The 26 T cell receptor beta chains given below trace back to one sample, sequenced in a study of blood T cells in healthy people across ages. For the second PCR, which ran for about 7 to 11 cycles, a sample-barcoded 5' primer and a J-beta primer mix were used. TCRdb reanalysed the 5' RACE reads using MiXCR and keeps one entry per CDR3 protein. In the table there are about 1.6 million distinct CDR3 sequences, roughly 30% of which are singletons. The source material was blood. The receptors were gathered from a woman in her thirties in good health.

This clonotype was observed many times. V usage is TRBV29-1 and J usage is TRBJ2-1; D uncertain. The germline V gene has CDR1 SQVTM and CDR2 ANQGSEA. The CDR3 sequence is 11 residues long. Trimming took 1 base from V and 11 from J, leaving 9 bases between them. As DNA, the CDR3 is TGCAGCGTTGAAGGGTCCTATCAGCAGTTCTTC. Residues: CSVEGSYQQFF.

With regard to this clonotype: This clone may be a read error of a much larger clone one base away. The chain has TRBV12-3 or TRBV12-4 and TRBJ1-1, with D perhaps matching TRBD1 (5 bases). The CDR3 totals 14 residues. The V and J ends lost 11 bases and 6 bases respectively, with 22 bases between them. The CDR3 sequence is CACIPGWGDAEAFF. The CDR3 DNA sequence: TGTGCCTGCATCCCAGGTTGGGGGGACGCTGAAGCTTTCTTT.

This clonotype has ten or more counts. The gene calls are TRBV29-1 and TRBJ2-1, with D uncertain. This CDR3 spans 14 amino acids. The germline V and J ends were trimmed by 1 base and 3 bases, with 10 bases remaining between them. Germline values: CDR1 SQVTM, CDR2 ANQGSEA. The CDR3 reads CSVEGPSSYNEQFF. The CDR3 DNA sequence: TGCAGCGTTGAAGGCCCCAGTAGCTACAATGAGCAGTTCTTC.

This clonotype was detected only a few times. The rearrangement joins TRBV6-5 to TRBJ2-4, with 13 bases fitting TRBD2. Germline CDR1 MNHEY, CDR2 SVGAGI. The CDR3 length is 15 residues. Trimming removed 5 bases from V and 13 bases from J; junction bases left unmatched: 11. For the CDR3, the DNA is TGTGCCAGCAGTCTGAGACTAGCGGGAGGAAGGGAGCAGTACTTC. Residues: CASSLRLAGGREQYF.

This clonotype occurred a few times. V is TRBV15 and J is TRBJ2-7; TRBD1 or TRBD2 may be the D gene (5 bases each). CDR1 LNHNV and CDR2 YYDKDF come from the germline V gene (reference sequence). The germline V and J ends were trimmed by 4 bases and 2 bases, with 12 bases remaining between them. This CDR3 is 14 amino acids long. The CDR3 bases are TGTGCCACCAGCACGGCGAGGGGACCCTACGAGCAGTACTTC. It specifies CATSTARGPYEQYF.

The chain's CDR3 is CASSPKRTEFSGANVLTF. CDR3 in DNA: TGTGCCAGCAGCCCCAAGAGGACGGAATTTTCTGGGGCCAACGTCCTGACTTTC. J is TRBJ2-6 and V is TRBV3-1, with D uncertain. Trimming left V 4 bases short and J 1 base short, with 17 bases between. CDR1 LGHDT and CDR2 YNNKEL come from the germline V gene (reference sequence). CDR3 length: 18 amino acids.

DNA for the CDR3: TGTGCCAGCAGTGACCGGGTCATTGGAGAGCAGTACTTC. It specifies CASSDRVIGEQYF. The chain combines TRBV2 with TRBJ2-7; D uncertain. Germline V lookup: CDR1 SNHLY, CDR2 FYNNEI. CDR3 length equals 13 residues. V was clipped by 3 bases and J by 7 bases, with 13 bases between them.

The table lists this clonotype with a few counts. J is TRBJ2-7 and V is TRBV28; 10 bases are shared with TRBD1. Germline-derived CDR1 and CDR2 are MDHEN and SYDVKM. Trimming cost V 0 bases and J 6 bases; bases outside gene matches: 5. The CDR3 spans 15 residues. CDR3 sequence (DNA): TGTGCCAGCAGTTTATGGGGACAGGGGACGGTCGAGCAGTACTTC. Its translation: CASSLWGQGTVEQYF.

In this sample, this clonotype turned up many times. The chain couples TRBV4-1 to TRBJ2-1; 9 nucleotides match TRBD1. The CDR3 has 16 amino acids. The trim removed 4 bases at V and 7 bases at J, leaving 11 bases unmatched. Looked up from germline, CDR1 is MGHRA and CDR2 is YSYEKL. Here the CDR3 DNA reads TGCGCCAGCAGCCTAATAACCCGGGACAGGGAGAATGAGCAGTTCTTC. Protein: CASSLITRDRENEQFF.

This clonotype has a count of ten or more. CDR3 in DNA: TGCAGCGTTGCCGGGCTAGCGGGTTGGACAGATACGCAGTATTTT. Translated, it gives CSVAGLAGWTDTQYF. J is TRBJ2-3 and V is TRBV29-1; 8 bases line up with TRBD2. This CDR3 is built from 15 residues. Germline CDR1 and CDR2: SQVTM and ANQGSEA. Trimming cost V 4 bases and J 3 bases; bases outside gene matches: 9.

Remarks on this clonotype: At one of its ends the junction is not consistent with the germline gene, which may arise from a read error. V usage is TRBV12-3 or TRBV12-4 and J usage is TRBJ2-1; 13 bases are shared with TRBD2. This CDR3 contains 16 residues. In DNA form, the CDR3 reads TGTGCCGGCAGTCTCAGCGGGACTAGCGGGGACAATGAGCAGTTCTTC. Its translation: CAGSLSGTSGDNEQFF.

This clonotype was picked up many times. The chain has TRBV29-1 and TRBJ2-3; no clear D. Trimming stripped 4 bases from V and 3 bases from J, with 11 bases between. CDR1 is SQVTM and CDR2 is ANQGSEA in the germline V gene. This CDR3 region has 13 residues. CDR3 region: CSVGALQTDTQYF. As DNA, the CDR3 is TGCAGCGTTGGAGCGTTGCAGACAGATACGCAGTATTTT.

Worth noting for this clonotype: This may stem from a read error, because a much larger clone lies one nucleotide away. The CDR3 reads CSSSSTSGGETQYF. In nucleotides, the CDR3 is TGCTCCAGCAGCTCCACTAGCGGGGGGGAGACCCAGTACTTC. The V call is TRBV5-1, the J call TRBJ2-5; 12 bases are a match to TRBD2. CDR1 is SGHRS, CDR2 YFSETQ, per germline. This CDR3 spans 14 amino acids.

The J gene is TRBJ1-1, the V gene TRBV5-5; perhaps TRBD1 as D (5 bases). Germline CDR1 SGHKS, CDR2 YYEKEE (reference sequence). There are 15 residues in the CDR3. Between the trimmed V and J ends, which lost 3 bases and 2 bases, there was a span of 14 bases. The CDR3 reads CASSWAVGRNTEAFF. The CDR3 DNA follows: TGTGCCAGCAGCTGGGCCGTGGGGCGAAACACTGAAGCTTTCTTT. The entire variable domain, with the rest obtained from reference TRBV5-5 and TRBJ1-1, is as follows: DAGVTQSPTHLIKTRGQQVTLRCSPISGHKSVSWYQQVLGQGPQFIFQYYEKEERGRGNFPDRFSARQFPNYSSELNVNALLLGDSALYLCASSWAVGRNTEAFFGQGTRLTVV.

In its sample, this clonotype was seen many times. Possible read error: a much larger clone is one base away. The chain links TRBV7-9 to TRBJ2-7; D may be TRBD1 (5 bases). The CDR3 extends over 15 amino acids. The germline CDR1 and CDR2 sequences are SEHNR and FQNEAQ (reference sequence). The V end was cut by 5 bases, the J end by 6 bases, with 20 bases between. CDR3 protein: CASSPSPTGCVEQYF. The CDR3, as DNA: TGTGCCAGCAGCCCTAGTCCCACAGGATGTGTCGAGCAGTACTTC. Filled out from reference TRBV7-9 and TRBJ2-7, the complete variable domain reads DTGVSQNPRHKITKRGQNVTFRCDPISEHNRLYWYRQTLGQGPEFLTYFQNEAQLEKSRLLSDRFSAERPKGSFSTLEIQRTEQGDSAMYLCASSPSPTGCVEQYFGPGTRLTVT.

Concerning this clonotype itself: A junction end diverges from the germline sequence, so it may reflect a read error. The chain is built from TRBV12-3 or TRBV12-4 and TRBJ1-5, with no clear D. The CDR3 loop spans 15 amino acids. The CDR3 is CAGSLTPRGNQPQHF. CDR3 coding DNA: TGTGCCGGCAGTTTAACCCCACGGGGCAATCAGCCCCAGCATTTT.

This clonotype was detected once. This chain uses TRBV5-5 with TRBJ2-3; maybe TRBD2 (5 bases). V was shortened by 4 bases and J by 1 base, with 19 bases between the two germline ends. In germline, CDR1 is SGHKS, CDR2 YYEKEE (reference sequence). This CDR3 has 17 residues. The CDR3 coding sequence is TGTGCCAGCAGCCCGCCCGGGGTAGCCGCCCGCACAGATACGCAGTATTTT. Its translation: CASSPPGVAARTDTQYF. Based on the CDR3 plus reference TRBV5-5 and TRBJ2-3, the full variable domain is DAGVTQSPTHLIKTRGQQVTLRCSPISGHKSVSWYQQVLGQGPQFIFQYYEKEERGRGNFPDRFSARQFPNYSSELNVNALLLGDSALYLCASSPPGVAARTDTQYFGPGTRLTVL.

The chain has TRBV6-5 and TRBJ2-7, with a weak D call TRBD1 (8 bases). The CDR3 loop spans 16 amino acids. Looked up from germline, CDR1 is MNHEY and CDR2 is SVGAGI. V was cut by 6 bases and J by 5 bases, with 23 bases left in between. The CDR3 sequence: CASSQVPGGGGDEQYF. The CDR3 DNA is TGTGCCAGCAGCCAAGTTCCAGGGGGCGGGGGCGACGAGCAGTACTTC.

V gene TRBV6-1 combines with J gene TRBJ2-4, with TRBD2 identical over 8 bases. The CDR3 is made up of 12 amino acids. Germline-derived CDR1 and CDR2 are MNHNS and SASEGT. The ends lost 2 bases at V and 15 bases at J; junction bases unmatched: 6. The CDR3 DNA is TGTGCCAGCAGTGAAAGCGGGGGACGTTCGTACTTC. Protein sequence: CASSESGGRSYF.

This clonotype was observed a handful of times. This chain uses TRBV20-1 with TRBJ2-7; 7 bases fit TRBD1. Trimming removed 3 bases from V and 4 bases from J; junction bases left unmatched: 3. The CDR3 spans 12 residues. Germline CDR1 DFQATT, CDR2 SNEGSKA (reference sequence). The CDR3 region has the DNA TGCAGTGCTAGGTCGACAGGGTACGAGCAGTACTTC. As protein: CSARSTGYEQYF.

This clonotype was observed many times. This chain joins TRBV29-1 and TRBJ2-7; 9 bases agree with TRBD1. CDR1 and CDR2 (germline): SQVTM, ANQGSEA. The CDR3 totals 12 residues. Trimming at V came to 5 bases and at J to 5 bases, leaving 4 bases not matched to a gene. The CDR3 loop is CSVSRTGDEQYF. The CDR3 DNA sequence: TGCAGCGTTAGCCGGACAGGGGACGAGCAGTACTTC.

Here the CDR3 DNA reads TGTGCCATCAGTGAGGCCGGGAGGGCCCCCAGAGATACGCAGTATTTT. Its translation: CAISEAGRAPRDTQYF. This rearrangement joins TRBV10-3 to TRBJ2-3; 8 bases align to TRBD2. This CDR3 is 16 amino acids long. V shed 2 bases and J 5 bases; nucleotides not matched to a gene: 9. CDR1 is ENHRY, CDR2 SYGVKD, per germline.

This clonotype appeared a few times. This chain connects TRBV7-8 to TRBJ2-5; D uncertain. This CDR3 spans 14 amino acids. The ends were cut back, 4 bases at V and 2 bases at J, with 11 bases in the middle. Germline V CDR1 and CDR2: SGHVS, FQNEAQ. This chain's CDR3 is CASSSPRLQETQYF. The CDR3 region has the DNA TGTGCCAGCAGCTCACCCAGGCTACAAGAGACCCAGTACTTC. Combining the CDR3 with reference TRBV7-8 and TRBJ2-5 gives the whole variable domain GAGVSQSPRYKVAKRGQDVALRCDPISGHVSLFWYQQALGQGPEFLTYFQNEAQLDKSGLPSDRFFAERPEGSVSTLKIQRTQQEDSAVYLCASSSPRLQETQYFGPGTRLLVL.

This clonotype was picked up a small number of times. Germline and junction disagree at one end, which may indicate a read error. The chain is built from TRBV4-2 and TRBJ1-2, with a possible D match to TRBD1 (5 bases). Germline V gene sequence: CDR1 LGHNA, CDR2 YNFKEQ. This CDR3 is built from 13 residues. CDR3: CANSLGEVRGYTF. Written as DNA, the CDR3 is TGTGCCAACAGCCTGGGGGAGGTCCGTGGCTACACCTTC.

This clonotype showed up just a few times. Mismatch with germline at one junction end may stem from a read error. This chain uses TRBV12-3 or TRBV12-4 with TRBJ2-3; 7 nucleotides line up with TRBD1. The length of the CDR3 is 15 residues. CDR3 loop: CVSSLPGGITDTQYF. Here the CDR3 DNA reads TGTGTCAGCAGCCTCCCAGGGGGAATCACAGATACGCAGTATTTT.

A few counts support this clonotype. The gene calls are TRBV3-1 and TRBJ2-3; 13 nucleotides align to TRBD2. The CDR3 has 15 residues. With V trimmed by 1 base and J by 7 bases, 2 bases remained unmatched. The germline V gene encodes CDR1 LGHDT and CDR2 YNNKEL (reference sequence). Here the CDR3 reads CASSQGTSGRNTQYF. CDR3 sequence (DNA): TGTGCCAGCAGCCAAGGGACTAGCGGGAGAAATACGCAGTATTTT.